This T cell receptor beta chain was identified during a study of stem cell transplantation in POMP-related autoinflammatory disease. Profiled with immunoSEQ multiplex PCR; TCRdb holds only in-frame clones, not every one. The sample carries some 65,000 clones, around 90% recorded once. V was cut by 0 bases and J by 5 bases, with 12 bases left in between. The CDR3 spans 15 residues. Per the germline V gene, CDR1 is SGHRS and CDR2 is YFSETQ. This clonotype was sampled from a human patient with POMP-related autoinflammation and immune dysregulation (PRAID). Some of these T cells may belong to the graft donor. Sample: CD4+ T cells from PBMCs, taken after stem cell transplantation. The rearrangement uses TRBV5-1 and TRBJ2-1; possibly TRBD1 for D (5 bases). The CDR3 sequence is CASSLAAGINNEQFF. DNA for the CDR3: TGCGCCAGCAGCTTGGCCGCAGGGATAAACAATGAGCAGTTCTTC.